The entry below gives a single T cell receptor beta chain sequence along with its context. Its antigen is still unknown. This entry comes from a study of T cell clonotyping in hematopoietic cell transplantation. Overall study findings and caveats: Pathologically expanded recipient clonotypes increased progressively from day 30 to day 180 as diversity fell. Higher Inverse Simpson Index values in graft donor and pretransplant recipient predicted broader posttransplant TCR diversity. Cells were unsorted, so CD4 and CD8 contributions were not separated.

Sequenced by immunoSEQ multiplex PCR; TCRdb stores in-frame clones only, minus some. This table has 65,000 to 75,000 clones, around 94% appearing once. Trimming removed 3 bases at V and 1 base at J, with 12 bases between. Germline lookup yields CDR1 ENHRY and CDR2 SYGVKD. This CDR3 contains 16 residues. Material for sequencing was peripheral blood mononuclear cells. This sequence was found in a man aged 50 to 59 in good health. Some clones in this sample may be carry-over from other donors' samples. The rearrangement joins TRBV10-3 to TRBJ2-2; D remains ambiguous. Here the CDR3 reads CAISDIGVLNTGELFF. CDR3 DNA: TGTGCCATCAGTGATATTGGGGTCTTGAACACCGGGGAGCTGTTTTTT.